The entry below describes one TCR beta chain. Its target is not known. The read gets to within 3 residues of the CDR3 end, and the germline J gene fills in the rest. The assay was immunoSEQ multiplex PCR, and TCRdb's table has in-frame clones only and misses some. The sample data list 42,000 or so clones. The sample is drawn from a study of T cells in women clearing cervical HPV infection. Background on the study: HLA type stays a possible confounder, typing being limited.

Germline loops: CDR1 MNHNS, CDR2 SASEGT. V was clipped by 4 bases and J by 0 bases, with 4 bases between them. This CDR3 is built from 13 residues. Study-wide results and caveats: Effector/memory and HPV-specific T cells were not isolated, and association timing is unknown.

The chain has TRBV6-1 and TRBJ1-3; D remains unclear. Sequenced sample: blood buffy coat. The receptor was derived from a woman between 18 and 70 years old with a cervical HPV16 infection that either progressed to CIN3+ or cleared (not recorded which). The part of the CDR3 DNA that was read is TGTGCCAGCAGTGGACACTCTGGAAACACC. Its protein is CASSGHSGNT. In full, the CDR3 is CASSGHSGNTIYF.